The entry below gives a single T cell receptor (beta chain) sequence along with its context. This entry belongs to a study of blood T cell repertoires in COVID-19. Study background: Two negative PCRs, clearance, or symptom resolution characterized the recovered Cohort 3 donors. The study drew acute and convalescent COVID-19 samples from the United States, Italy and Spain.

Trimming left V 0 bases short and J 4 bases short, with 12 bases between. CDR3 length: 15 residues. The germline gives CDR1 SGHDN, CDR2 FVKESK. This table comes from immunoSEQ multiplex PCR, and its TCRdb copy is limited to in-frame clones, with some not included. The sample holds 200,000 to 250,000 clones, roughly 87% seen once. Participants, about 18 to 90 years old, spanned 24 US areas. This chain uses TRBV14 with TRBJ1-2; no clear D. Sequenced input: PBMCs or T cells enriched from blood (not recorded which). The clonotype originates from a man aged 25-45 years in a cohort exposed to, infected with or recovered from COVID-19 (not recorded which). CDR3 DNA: TGTGCCAGCAGCCAAGATCAGACTCCTACCTATGGCTACACCTTC. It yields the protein CASSQDQTPTYGYTF.